A single sample gave rise to the 26 T cell receptor beta chains below, sequenced in a study of blood T cell repertoires in COVID-19. Libraries were prepared by immunoSEQ multiplex PCR; TCRdb keeps only in-frame clonotypes and omits some of them. Of approximately 200,000 clones listed, more than 75% are singletons. Sequencing input: peripheral blood. The source of these receptors is a middle-aged man with acute or convalescent COVID-19.

In the case of this clone: This specimen includes other DNA sequences encoding the same CDR3. The chain carries TRBV24-1 and TRBJ1-5, with no clear D. The CDR3 sequence is 13 residues long. V was trimmed by 5 bases and J by 3 bases, leaving 7 bases between them. The V gene's germline CDR1 is KGHDR and CDR2 SFDVKD. CDR3 in amino acids: CATSGQFNQPQHF. The CDR3, as DNA: TGTGCCACCAGTGGCCAGTTCAATCAGCCCCAGCATTTT.

The genes are TRBV7-2 and TRBJ2-1; no clear D gene. V lost 1 base to trimming and J lost 4 bases, with 8 bases between them. The germline V gene has CDR1 SGHTA and CDR2 FQGNSA. The CDR3 covers 14 residues. This CDR3 is CASSLGTAYNEQFF. The CDR3 coding sequence is TGTGCCAGCAGCTTAGGAACAGCTTACAATGAGCAGTTCTTC.

The rearrangement uses TRBV11-2 and TRBJ1-2; D gene ambiguous. The CDR3 contains 15 residues. Trimming left V 6 bases short and J 0 bases short, with 14 bases between. Per the germline V gene, CDR1 is SGHAT and CDR2 is FQNNGV. CDR3 sequence: CASRAGLSANYGYTF. CDR3 in DNA: TGTGCCAGCAGGGCGGGCCTTTCAGCTAACTATGGCTACACCTTC.

The CDR3 region has the DNA TGCAGTGCTAGTTACAAGAGCAATCAGCCCCAGCATTTT. Its protein product is CSASYKSNQPQHF. The rearrangement joins TRBV20-1 to TRBJ1-5; D gene uncertain. The CDR3 length is 13 residues. Trimming took 3 bases from V and 1 from J, leaving 7 bases between them. Germline V gives CDR1 DFQATT, CDR2 SNEGSKA (reference sequence).

This clone was detected only a few times. This chain connects TRBV30 to TRBJ1-2, with a possible D match to TRBD1 (5 bases). The germline V gene has CDR1 GTSNPN and CDR2 SVGIG (reference sequence). The CDR3 has 13 residues. V dropped 2 bases and J dropped 8 bases, with 15 bases sitting between them. The CDR3 coding sequence is TGTGCCTGGAGTTCCCGGGGGATTAGGGGCTACACCTTC. It translates to CAWSSRGIRGYTF.

The chain has TRBV6-1 and TRBJ1-5, with TRBD1 as a possible D gene (6 bases). V gave up 3 bases and J gave up 2 bases, with 8 bases separating them. The V gene's germline CDR1 is MNHNS and CDR2 SASEGT. This CDR3 has 14 amino acids. The CDR3 region is CASSDRQGNQPQHF. In nucleotides, the CDR3 is TGTGCCAGCAGTGATAGACAGGGCAATCAGCCCCAGCATTTT.

This clone was recorded only once. J is TRBJ2-5 and V is TRBV5-1; D call uncertain. CDR3 length equals 12 residues. The germline CDR1 and CDR2 sequences are SGHRS and YFSETQ. V was shortened by 5 bases and J by 0 bases, with 5 bases between the two germline ends. The CDR3 coding sequence is TGCGCCAGCAGGCAGGACCAAGAGACCCAGTACTTC. Protein: CASRQDQETQYF.

The chain uses TRBV7-3 and TRBJ2-2; TRBD2 agrees at 7 bases. The CDR3 covers 15 residues. The trim removed 2 bases at V and 0 bases at J, leaving 0 bases unmatched. Per germline, CDR1 SGHTA and CDR2 FQGTGA. The CDR3 sequence: CASSLGGANTGELFF. CDR3 nucleotide sequence: TGTGCCAGCAGCTTAGGGGGGGCGAACACCGGGGAGCTGTTTTTT.

The chain links TRBV5-1 to TRBJ1-3; perhaps TRBD1 as D (5 bases). The CDR3 sequence is 16 residues long. The V and J ends lost 5 bases and 4 bases respectively, with 19 bases between them. Germline-derived CDR1 and CDR2 are SGHRS and YFSETQ. The CDR3 sequence is CASRQGTGTAGNTIYF. CDR3 coding DNA: TGCGCCAGCAGACAAGGGACCGGGACTGCAGGAAACACCATATATTTT.

The V and J genes are TRBV7-9 and TRBJ2-7; 7 bases are a match to TRBD1. The CDR3 extends over 15 amino acids. The V segment lost 5 bases and the J segment 2 bases; nucleotides outside the gene matches: 9. Germline V gene sequence: CDR1 SEHNR, CDR2 FQNEAQ (reference sequence). This CDR3 reads CASSPPGTATYEQYF. The CDR3 DNA is TGTGCCAGCAGCCCTCCCGGGACAGCGACCTACGAGCAGTACTTC.

The chain uses TRBV3-1 (or the pseudogene TRBV3-2) and TRBJ1-1; 7 bases match TRBD1. Germline V gene data show CDR1 as LGHDT and CDR2 as YNNKEL (reference sequence). There are 15 residues in the CDR3. V was clipped by 6 bases and J by 4 bases; unmatched bases: 11. The CDR3 region has the DNA TGTGCCAGCAGTCCAGCGACAGGGCCGTCCACTGAAGCTTTCTTT. Its translation is CASSPATGPSTEAFF.

The CDR3 DNA reads TGTGCCAGCTCACCGGCAGGGGGCAGTATCACCGGGGAGCTGTTTTTT. Protein: CASSPAGGSITGELFF. The chain couples TRBV18 to TRBJ2-2; 8 positions match TRBD1. The CDR3 is 16 residues long. The V and J ends lost 3 bases and 4 bases, in that order; junction bases with no gene match: 7. Germline V lookup: CDR1 KGHSH, CDR2 LQKENI.

The chain carries TRBV7-2 and TRBJ2-1; TRBD2 agrees at 13 bases. Germline V gene sequence: CDR1 SGHTA, CDR2 FQGNSA. The CDR3 is 14 residues long. V lost 5 bases and J lost 12; bases outside the gene matches: 7. CDR3 DNA: TGTGCCAGCAGCCCCGGCGGACTAGCGGGGGTGCAGTTCTTC. Its protein product is CASSPGGLAGVQFF.

The V call is TRBV2, the J call TRBJ2-1; 8 bases line up with TRBD1. CDR1 and CDR2 from the germline V gene are SNHLY and FYNNEI. This CDR3 is 19 amino acids long. CDR3 protein: CAISRGQASGVSSYNEQFF. CDR3 sequence (DNA): TGTGCTATTTCGCGGGGACAGGCTTCCGGGGTTAGCTCCTACAATGAGCAGTTCTTC.

J is TRBJ2-5 and V is TRBV19; 12 bases match TRBD2. Germline V gene lookup returns CDR1 LNHDA and CDR2 SQIVND (reference sequence). J was trimmed by 5 bases and V by 5 bases; bases with no gene match: 3. The CDR3 spans 14 residues. The CDR3 DNA follows: TGTGCCAGTAGTCGACTAGCGGGGGCGGAGACCCAGTACTTC. Protein: CASSRLAGAETQYF.

This rearrangement joins TRBV6-5 to TRBJ1-1; no reliable D call. V dropped 6 bases and J dropped 0 bases, with 11 bases sitting between them. The germline V gene has CDR1 MNHEY and CDR2 SVGAGI. The CDR3 sequence is 14 residues long. The CDR3 is CASRHDNMNTEAFF. In DNA, the CDR3 is TGTGCCAGCAGACACGACAACATGAACACTGAAGCTTTCTTT.

The rearrangement links TRBV7-6 to TRBJ2-2; D possibly corresponds to TRBD1 (6 bases). Germline V lookup: CDR1 SGHVS, CDR2 FNYEAQ. Deletions cut 5 bases from V and 6 bases from J, with 22 bases between. The CDR3 consists of 17 residues. DNA of the CDR3: TGTGCCAGCAGCGGCAGAACAGGGTTCGATGCGGCCGGGGAGCTGTTTTTT. It is translated as CASSGRTGFDAAGELFF. The full variable domain, with the rest looked up from reference TRBV7-6 and TRBJ2-2, is GAGVSQSPRYKVTKRGQDVALRCDPISGHVSLYWYRQALGQGPEFLTYFNYEAQQDKSGLPNDRFSAERPEGSISTLTIQRTEQRDSAMYRCASSGRTGFDAAGELFFGEGSRLTVL.

This chain joins TRBV18 and TRBJ1-1, with no clear D. The germline V and J ends were trimmed by 3 bases and 0 bases, with 14 bases remaining between them. The CDR3 runs to 16 residues. The germline V gene has CDR1 KGHSH and CDR2 LQKENI. CDR3 DNA sequence: TGTGCCAGCTCACCTGCGCCAGTCGGAGTGAACACTGAAGCTTTCTTT. It specifies CASSPAPVGVNTEAFF.

With respect to this clone: A read error may produce the germline difference seen at one junction end. The V call is TRBV7-3, the J call TRBJ2-1; possibly TRBD1 for D (5 bases). The CDR3 totals 15 residues. CDR1 and CDR2 (germline): SGHTA, FQGTGA. The chain's CDR3 is CTSSFVGPAYNEQFF. The CDR3 DNA is TGTACCAGCAGCTTTGTGGGGCCCGCCTACAATGAGCAGTTCTTC.

The V and J genes are TRBV6-1 and TRBJ2-7, with D perhaps matching TRBD2 (7 bases). The germline CDR1 and CDR2 sequences are MNHNS and SASEGT. Trimming removed 1 base at V and 1 base at J, with 20 bases between. CDR3 size: 18 residues. The CDR3 spells CASSEGGGRLADSYEQYF. The CDR3 DNA follows: TGTGCCAGCAGTGAAGGAGGGGGGAGACTAGCCGATTCCTACGAGCAGTACTTC.

The CDR3 region has the DNA TGTGCCAGCAGTTACTCTGCGGGGCGCGGGGGCTACACCTTC. This gives the protein CASSYSAGRGGYTF. The chain recombines TRBV6-5 with TRBJ1-2; D is possibly TRBD1 (5 bases). V was pared by 0 bases and J by 8 bases, with 13 bases between. The length of the CDR3 is 14 residues. The germline CDR1 and CDR2 sequences are MNHEY and SVGAGI.

The chain is built from TRBV2 and TRBJ2-5, with D possibly matching TRBD1 (5 bases). Between the trimmed V and J ends, which lost 6 bases and 5 bases, there was a span of 13 bases. Germline CDR1 SNHLY, CDR2 FYNNEI. The CDR3 sequence is 13 residues long. CDR3 region: CASSQGNSETQYF. As DNA, the CDR3 is TGTGCCAGCAGCCAGGGAAACTCGGAGACCCAGTACTTC.

The chain has TRBV7-9 and TRBJ2-3, with D unclear. Germline loops: CDR1 SEHNR, CDR2 FQNEAQ (reference sequence). V lost 6 bases and J lost 6, with 16 bases in between. The CDR3 consists of 14 residues. CDR3 bases: TGTGCCAGCAGTCTCTACGCCACGATTGATACGCAGTATTTT. Translation: CASSLYATIDTQYF.

This clone was counted between two and nine times. The chain has TRBV6-5 and TRBJ1-1; D is unresolved. CDR3 length: 14 residues. V was trimmed by 4 bases and J by 5 bases, leaving 14 bases between them. Germline CDR1 and CDR2: MNHEY and SVGAGI. CDR3 loop: CASSWRQPGTEAFF. The CDR3 DNA sequence: TGTGCCAGCAGTTGGCGCCAGCCCGGGACTGAAGCTTTCTTT.

The gene calls are TRBV5-1 and TRBJ1-1, with 7 nucleotides matching TRBD1. CDR1 and CDR2 from the germline V gene are SGHRS and YFSETQ. V gave up 0 bases and J gave up 11 bases; unmatched junction bases: 7. The CDR3 runs 13 residues. CDR3 coding DNA: TGCGCCAGCAGCTTGGGGACAGGCCCGGGGGCTTTCTTT. Protein sequence: CASSLGTGPGAFF.

The V gene is TRBV9, the J gene TRBJ2-7; 10 positions agree with TRBD2. The CDR3 has 15 amino acids. The trim removed 0 bases at V and 1 base at J, leaving 1 base unmatched. Germline CDR1 SGDLS, CDR2 YYNGEE. This chain's CDR3 is CASSVGTSGSYEQYF. In DNA form, the CDR3 reads TGTGCCAGCAGCGTAGGGACTAGCGGTTCCTACGAGCAGTACTTC.